These T cell receptor beta chains were read from a single sample in a study of blood T cells in healthy people across ages. Using its own MiXCR run on the 5' RACE reads, TCRdb lists one record per CDR3 protein. The sample includes some 760,000 distinct CDR3 sequences, around 25% seen only once; the top ten take approximately 4%. The sample was also linked to a second study, of T cells of mothers and their children.

The sequenced sample consisted of blood. The receptors stem from a boy between 10 and 17 years old in good health. CDR3s include the opening cysteine and the closing phenylalanine or tryptophan. Fields, in order: clone size, J gene, D gene, V gene, CDR3 protein, CDR3 DNA. The D gene is left open where the match is weak. Not all rows give a size; the values are once, few, many and, for expanded clones, a class.

few,TRBJ1-1,TRBD1,TRBV20-1,CSATQGARNTEAFF,TGCAGTGCGACCCAGGGGGCGCGGAACACTGAAGCTTTCTTT
many,TRBJ2-5,TRBD1,TRBV7-9,CASSLAGTGGQETQYF,TGTGCCAGCAGCTTAGCTGGAACAGGGGGCCAAGAGACCCAGTACTTC
few,TRBJ2-1,-,TRBV28,CASSFLADEQFF,TGTGCCAGCAGTTTCTTAGCGGATGAGCAGTTCTTC
few,TRBJ2-5,-,TRBV7-2,CASSLAGAFETQYF,TGTGCCAGCAGCTTAGCGGGCGCGTTTGAGACCCAGTACTTC
-,TRBJ2-1,-,TRBV2,CASTVLDGNEQFF,TGTGCCAGCACCGTACTTGACGGCAATGAGCAGTTCTTC
-,TRBJ2-1,-,TRBV28,CASRDRVLEQFF,TGTGCCAGCAGGGACCGGGTACTTGAGCAGTTCTTC
many,TRBJ1-1,-,TRBV5-1,CASSLAGQNTEAFF,TGTGCCAGCAGCTTAGCCGGACAGAACACTGAAGCTTTCTTT
-,TRBJ1-4,-,TRBV5-1,CASSLEEIGTEKLFF,TGCGCCAGCAGCTTGGAAGAGATAGGAACGGAAAAACTGTTTTTT
few,TRBJ1-6,TRBD1,TRBV7-9,CASSAGQARSPLHF,TGTGCCAGCAGCGCGGGACAGGCAAGGTCACCCCTCCACTTT
-,TRBJ2-5,TRBD2,TRBV20-1,CSATGTSKETQYF,TGCAGTGCTACAGGGACTAGTAAAGAGACCCAGTACTTC
-,TRBJ1-5,-,TRBV7-8,CASSLRRPGQPQHF,TGTGCCAGCAGCTTGAGGCGTCCGGGCCAGCCCCAGCATTTT
-,TRBJ2-5,TRBD2,TRBV20-1,CRALLAGGPKTQYF,TGCAGGGCCCTGCTCGCGGGGGGGCCTAAGACCCAGTACTTC
-,TRBJ2-1,TRBD2,TRBV29-1,CSVARAGGYNEQFF,TGCAGCGTTGCTAGAGCGGGGGGTTACAATGAGCAGTTCTTC
few,TRBJ1-2,-,TRBV6-2/TRBV6-3,CAARGVGNYGYTF,TGTGCCGCTCGCGGGGTCGGCAACTATGGCTACACCTTC
-,TRBJ2-1,TRBD2,TRBV27,CASSFGLAVNEQFF,TGTGCCAGCAGTTTTGGACTAGCGGTCAACGAGCAGTTCTTC
-,TRBJ1-4,-,TRBV7-6,CASSLEGTGSRNEKLFF,TGTGCCAGCAGCTTAGAGGGGACTGGGTCCCGTAATGAAAAACTGTTTTTT
-,TRBJ1-4,-,TRBV5-6,CASSLGAKTTNEKLFF,TGTGCCAGCAGCTTAGGGGCGAAAACAACTAATGAAAAACTGTTTTTT
-,TRBJ2-5,TRBD1,TRBV28,CASSPYDRGGTLTWRKETQYF,TGTGCCAGCAGCCCCTACGACAGGGGGGGGACTCTCACTTGGCGTAAGGAGACCCAGTACTTC
-,TRBJ2-6,-,TRBV28,CASSPGTPSGANVLTF,TGTGCCAGCAGTCCCGGGACTCCCTCTGGGGCCAACGTCCTGACTTTC
few,TRBJ2-7,-,TRBV27,CASSTRGAIHEQYF,TGTGCCAGCAGTACCCGAGGGGCCATCCACGAGCAGTACTTC
few,TRBJ1-4,TRBD1,TRBV7-9,CASSSHGQVSEKLFF,TGTGCCAGCAGCTCGCACGGACAGGTCTCTGAAAAACTGTTTTTT
few,TRBJ2-5,-,TRBV10-3,CAISVDNEETQYF,TGTGCCATCAGTGTGGACAATGAAGAGACCCAGTACTTC
-,TRBJ1-1,-,TRBV7-2,CASGVPGRTEAFF,TGTGCCAGTGGGGTCCCTGGAAGAACTGAAGCTTTCTTT
-,TRBJ2-5,-,TRBV7-8,CASSLEGLGEYQETQYF,TGTGCCAGCAGCTTAGAAGGGTTGGGGGAGTACCAAGAGACCCAGTACTTC
-,TRBJ2-7,TRBD2,TRBV4-3,CASSRTSGNYEQYF,TGCGCCAGCAGTAGGACTAGCGGGAACTACGAGCAGTACTTC
few,TRBJ2-1,TRBD2,TRBV4-3,CASSGTGLAGNEQFF,TGCGCCAGCAGCGGAACAGGACTAGCGGGGAATGAGCAGTTCTTC
-,TRBJ2-5,-,TRBV4-3,CASSQALAGAETQYF,TGCGCCAGCAGCCAAGCCCTGGCGGGGGCAGAGACCCAGTACTTC
-,TRBJ2-1,-,TRBV27,CASSLSKGGLGRAGEQFF,TGTGCCAGCAGTTTATCGAAAGGGGGTTTAGGGAGAGCGGGTGAGCAGTTCTTC
few,TRBJ2-1,TRBD2,TRBV7-2,CASSTRLGTNGEQFF,TGTGCCAGCAGCACACGACTAGGGACTAACGGTGAGCAGTTCTTC
-,TRBJ1-5,-,TRBV19,CASSIVPSDAQHF,TGTGCCAGTAGTATAGTCCCTTCAGACGCCCAGCATTTT
few,TRBJ2-1,-,TRBV29-1,CSVVGGRKPYNEQFF,TGCAGCGTTGTCGGGGGGCGAAAGCCCTACAATGAGCAGTTCTTC
few,TRBJ2-1,-,TRBV5-6,CASSPMVPYNEQFF,TGTGCCAGCAGCCCTATGGTACCCTACAATGAGCAGTTCTTC
-,TRBJ2-2,-,TRBV28,CAITGQGNTGELFF,TGTGCCATCACTGGGCAGGGCAACACCGGGGAGCTGTTTTTT
-,TRBJ1-1,-,TRBV19,CASIGARNTEAFF,TGTGCCAGTATAGGTGCGAGGAACACTGAAGCTTTCTTT
-,TRBJ1-2,-,TRBV7-3,CASSLTVGDGYTF,TGTGCCAGCAGCTTAACGGTGGGCGATGGCTACACCTTC
many,TRBJ2-6,-,TRBV5-1,CASSLDSISGANVLTF,TGCGCCAGCAGCTTGGACAGTATCTCTGGGGCCAACGTCCTGACTTTC
few,TRBJ2-1,TRBD2,TRBV12-3/TRBV12-4,CASRESARESNEQFF,TGTGCCAGCAGGGAATCCGCGCGGGAGAGTAATGAGCAGTTCTTC
-,TRBJ2-1,-,TRBV14,CASSPTGGAYNEQFF,TGTGCCAGCAGTCCTACAGGGGGGGCCTACAATGAGCAGTTCTTC
few,TRBJ2-7,TRBD2,TRBV28,CASRLAGNEQYF,TGTGCCAGCAGACTAGCGGGAAACGAGCAGTACTTC
many,TRBJ1-1,-,TRBV29-1,CSVLALGSTQNTEAFF,TGCAGCGTATTAGCCCTTGGATCCACCCAGAACACTGAAGCTTTCTTT
-,TRBJ2-7,TRBD2,TRBV20-1,CSARGLTWGEGGYEQYF,TGCAGTGCTAGGGGACTTACATGGGGGGAGGGCGGTTACGAGCAGTACTTC
-,TRBJ1-5,-,TRBV10-3,CAISGAPARPQHF,TGTGCCATCAGTGGGGCTCCAGCTCGGCCCCAGCATTTT
-,TRBJ2-7,TRBD2,TRBV28,CASSLFNSGVYEQYF,TGTGCCAGCAGTTTATTCAATAGCGGGGTCTACGAGCAGTACTTC
few,TRBJ2-7,-,TRBV20-1,CSARGEPYEQYF,TGCAGTGCTAGAGGGGAACCCTACGAGCAGTACTTC
-,TRBJ1-5,-,TRBV28,CASSLGKQGTSNQPQHF,TGTGCCAGCAGTCTAGGGAAACAGGGAACAAGCAATCAGCCCCAGCATTTT
-,TRBJ2-3,-,TRBV7-2,CASSQKDGFSTDTQYF,TGTGCCAGCAGCCAAAAGGACGGATTTAGCACAGATACGCAGTATTTT
few,TRBJ2-1,TRBD2,TRBV6-5,CASSYSPGQGLGEQFF,TGTGCCAGCAGTTACTCCCCGGGGCAGGGACTAGGTGAGCAGTTCTTC
-,TRBJ2-3,TRBD2,TRBV7-2,CASSTGLLWTDTQYF,TGTGCCAGCAGCACGGGACTACTCTGGACAGATACGCAGTATTTT